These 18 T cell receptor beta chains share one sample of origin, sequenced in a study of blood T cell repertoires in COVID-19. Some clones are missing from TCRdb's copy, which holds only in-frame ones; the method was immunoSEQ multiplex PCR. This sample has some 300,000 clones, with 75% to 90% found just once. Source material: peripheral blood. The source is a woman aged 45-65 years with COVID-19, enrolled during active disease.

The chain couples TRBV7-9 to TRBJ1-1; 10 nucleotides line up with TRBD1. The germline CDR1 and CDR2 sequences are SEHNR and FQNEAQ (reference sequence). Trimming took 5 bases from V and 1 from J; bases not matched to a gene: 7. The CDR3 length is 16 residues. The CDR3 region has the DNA TGTGCCAGCAGCCTTTGGGGACAGGGGCCGAACACTGAAGCTTTCTTT. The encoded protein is CASSLWGQGPNTEAFF.

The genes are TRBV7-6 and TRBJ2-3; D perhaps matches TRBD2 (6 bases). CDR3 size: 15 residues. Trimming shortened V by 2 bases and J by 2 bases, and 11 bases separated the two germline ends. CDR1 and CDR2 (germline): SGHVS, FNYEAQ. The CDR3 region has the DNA TGTGCCAGCAGCTTACCTGGGGGGTACACAGATACGCAGTATTTT. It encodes CASSLPGGYTDTQYF.

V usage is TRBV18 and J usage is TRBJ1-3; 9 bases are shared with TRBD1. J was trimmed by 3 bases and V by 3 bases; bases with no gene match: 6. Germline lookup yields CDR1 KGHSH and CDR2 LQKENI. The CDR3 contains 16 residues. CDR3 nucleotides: TGTGCCAGCTCACCGGACAGGGGAGTGGTTGGAAACACCATATATTTT. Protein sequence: CASSPDRGVVGNTIYF.

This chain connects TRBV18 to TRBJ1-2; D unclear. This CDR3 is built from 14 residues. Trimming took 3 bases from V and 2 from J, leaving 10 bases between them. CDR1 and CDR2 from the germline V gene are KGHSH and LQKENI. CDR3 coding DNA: TGTGCCAGCTCACCGGCAGGATTGAACTATGGCTACACCTTC. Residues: CASSPAGLNYGYTF. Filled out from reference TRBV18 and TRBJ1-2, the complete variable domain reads NAGVMQNPRHLVRRRGQEARLRCSPMKGHSHVYWYRQLPEEGLKFMVYLQKENIIDESGMPKERFSAEFPKEGPSILRIQQVVRGDSAAYFCASSPAGLNYGYTFGSGTRLTVV.

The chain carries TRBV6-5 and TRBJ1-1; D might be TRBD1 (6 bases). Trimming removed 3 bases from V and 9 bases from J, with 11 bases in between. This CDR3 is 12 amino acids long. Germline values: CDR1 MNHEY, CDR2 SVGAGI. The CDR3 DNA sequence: TGTGCCAGCAGTTATATAGGACAGCAAGCTTTCTTT. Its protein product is CASSYIGQQAFF.

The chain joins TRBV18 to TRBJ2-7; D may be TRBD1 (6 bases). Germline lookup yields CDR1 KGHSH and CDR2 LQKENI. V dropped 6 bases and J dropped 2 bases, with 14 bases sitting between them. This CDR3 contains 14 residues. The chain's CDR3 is CASSHTTGPYEQYF. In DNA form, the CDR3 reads TGTGCCAGCTCCCATACGACAGGCCCCTACGAGCAGTACTTC.

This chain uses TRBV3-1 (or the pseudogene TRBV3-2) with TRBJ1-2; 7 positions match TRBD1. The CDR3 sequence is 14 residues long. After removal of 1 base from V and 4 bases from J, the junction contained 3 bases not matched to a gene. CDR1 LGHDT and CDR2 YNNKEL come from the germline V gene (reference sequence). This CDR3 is CASSQGGQLYGYTF. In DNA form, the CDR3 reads TGTGCCAGCAGCCAAGGGGGACAGCTCTATGGCTACACCTTC.

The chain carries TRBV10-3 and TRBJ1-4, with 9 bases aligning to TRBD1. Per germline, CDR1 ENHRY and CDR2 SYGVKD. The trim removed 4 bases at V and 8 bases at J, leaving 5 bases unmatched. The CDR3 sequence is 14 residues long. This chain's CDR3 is CAISAGQGLEKLFF. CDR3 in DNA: TGTGCCATCAGTGCGGGACAGGGCCTCGAAAAACTGTTTTTT.

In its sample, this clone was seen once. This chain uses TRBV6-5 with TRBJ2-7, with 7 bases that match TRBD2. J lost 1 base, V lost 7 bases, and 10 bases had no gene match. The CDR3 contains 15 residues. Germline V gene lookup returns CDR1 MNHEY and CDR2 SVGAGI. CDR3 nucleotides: TGTGCCAGCACTAGGGTGGCGGGAGAGTCCTACGAGCAGTACTTC. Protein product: CASTRVAGESYEQYF.

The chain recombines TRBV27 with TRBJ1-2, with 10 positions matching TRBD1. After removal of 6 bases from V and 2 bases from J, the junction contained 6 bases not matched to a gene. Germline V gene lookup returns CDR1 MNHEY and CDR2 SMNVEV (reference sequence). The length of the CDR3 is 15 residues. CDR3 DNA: TGTGCCAGCAGGGACAGGGGGGGCCGCAACTATGGCTACACCTTC. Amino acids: CASRDRGGRNYGYTF.

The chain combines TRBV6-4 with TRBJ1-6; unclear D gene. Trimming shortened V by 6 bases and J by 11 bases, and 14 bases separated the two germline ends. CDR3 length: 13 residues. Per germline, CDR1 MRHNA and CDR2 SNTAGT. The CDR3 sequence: CASRNTHDTPLHF. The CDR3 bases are TGTGCCAGCAGGAACACTCACGACACACCCCTCCACTTT.

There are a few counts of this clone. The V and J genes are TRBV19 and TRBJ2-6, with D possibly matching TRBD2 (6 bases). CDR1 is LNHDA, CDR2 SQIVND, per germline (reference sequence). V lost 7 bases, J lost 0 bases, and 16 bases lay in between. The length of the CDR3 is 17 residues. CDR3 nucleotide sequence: TGTGCCAGTACCTCGCCCCCGGGGGACTCTGGGGCCAACGTCCTGACTTTC. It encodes CASTSPPGDSGANVLTF.

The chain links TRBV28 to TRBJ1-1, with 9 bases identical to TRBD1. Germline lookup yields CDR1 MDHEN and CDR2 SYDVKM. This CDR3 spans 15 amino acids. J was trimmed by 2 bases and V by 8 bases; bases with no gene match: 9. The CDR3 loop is CASLASQGANTEAFF. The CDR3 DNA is TGTGCCAGCCTGGCCTCACAGGGGGCCAACACTGAAGCTTTCTTT.

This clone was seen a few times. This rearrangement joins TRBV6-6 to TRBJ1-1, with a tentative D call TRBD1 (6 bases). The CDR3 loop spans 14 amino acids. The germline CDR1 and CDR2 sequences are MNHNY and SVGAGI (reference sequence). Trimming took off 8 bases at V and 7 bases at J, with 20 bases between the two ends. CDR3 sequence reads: CASGKQGGNFEAFF. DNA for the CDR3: TGTGCCAGCGGCAAACAGGGTGGAAATTTTGAAGCTTTCTTT.

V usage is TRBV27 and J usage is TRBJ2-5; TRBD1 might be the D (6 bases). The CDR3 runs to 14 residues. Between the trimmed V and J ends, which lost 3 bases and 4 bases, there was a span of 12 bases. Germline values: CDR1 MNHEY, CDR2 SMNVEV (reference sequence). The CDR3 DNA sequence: TGTGCCAGCAGTTTCGGTGGGGGCGGAGAGACCCAGTACTTC. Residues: CASSFGGGGETQYF.

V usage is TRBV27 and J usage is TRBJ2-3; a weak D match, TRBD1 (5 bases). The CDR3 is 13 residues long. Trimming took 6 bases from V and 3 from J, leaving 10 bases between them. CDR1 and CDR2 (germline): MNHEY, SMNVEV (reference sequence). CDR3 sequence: CASRGSGTDTQYF. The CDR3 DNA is TGTGCCAGCAGGGGATCAGGGACAGATACGCAGTATTTT.

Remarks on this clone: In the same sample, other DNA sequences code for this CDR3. CDR3 sequence: CASSLDRGNYGYTF. The DNA for the CDR3 is TGTGCCAGCAGCTTAGATCGGGGAAACTATGGCTACACCTTC. This chain uses TRBV11-2 with TRBJ1-2, with D unresolved. Trimming took off 0 bases at V and 2 bases at J, with 7 bases between the two ends. Germline assignment: CDR1 SGHAT and CDR2 FQNNGV. The CDR3 length is 14 residues.

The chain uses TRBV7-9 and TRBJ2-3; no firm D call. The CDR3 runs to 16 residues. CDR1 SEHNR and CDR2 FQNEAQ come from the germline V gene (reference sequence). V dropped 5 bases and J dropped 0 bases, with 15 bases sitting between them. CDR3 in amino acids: CASSAEVIGSTDTQYF. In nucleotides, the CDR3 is TGTGCCAGCAGCGCAGAGGTGATTGGGAGCACAGATACGCAGTATTTT.